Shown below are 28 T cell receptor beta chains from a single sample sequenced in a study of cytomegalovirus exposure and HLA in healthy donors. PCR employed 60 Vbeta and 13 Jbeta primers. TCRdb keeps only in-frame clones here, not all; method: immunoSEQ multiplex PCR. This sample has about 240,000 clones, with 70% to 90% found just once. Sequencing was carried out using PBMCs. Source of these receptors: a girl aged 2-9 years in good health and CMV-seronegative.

This chain's CDR3 is CASSLPLTGGASYEQYF. CDR3 DNA sequence: TGTGCCAGCAGTTTACCCCTGACAGGGGGCGCTTCCTACGAGCAGTACTTC. V usage is TRBV28 and J usage is TRBJ2-7; 10 bases are a match to TRBD1. Germline loops: CDR1 MDHEN, CDR2 SYDVKM. After removal of 2 bases from V and 1 base from J, the junction contained 8 bases not matched to a gene. The CDR3 is 17 amino acids.

CDR3: CSARDGSFQYF. In nucleotides, the CDR3 is TGCAGTGCTAGAGATGGTAGCTTCCAGTACTTC. J is TRBJ2-7 and V is TRBV20-1; D not certain. The CDR3 covers 11 residues. The germline CDR1 and CDR2 sequences are DFQATT and SNEGSKA (reference sequence). V shed 0 bases and J shed 10 bases, with 10 bases lying between them.

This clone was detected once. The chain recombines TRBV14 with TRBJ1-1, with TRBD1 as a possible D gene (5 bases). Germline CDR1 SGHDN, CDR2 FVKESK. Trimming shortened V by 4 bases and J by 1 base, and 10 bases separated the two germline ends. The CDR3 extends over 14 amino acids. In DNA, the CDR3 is TGTGCCAGCAGCCCAGGGACTGCGAACACTGAAGCTTTCTTT. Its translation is CASSPGTANTEAFF.

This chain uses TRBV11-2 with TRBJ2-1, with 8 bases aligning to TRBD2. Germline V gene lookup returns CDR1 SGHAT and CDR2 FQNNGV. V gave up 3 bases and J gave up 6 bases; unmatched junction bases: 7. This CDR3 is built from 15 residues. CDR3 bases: TGTGCCAGCAGCTTTCTTAGCGGGGCCTCCAATGAGCAGTTCTTC. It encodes CASSFLSGASNEQFF.

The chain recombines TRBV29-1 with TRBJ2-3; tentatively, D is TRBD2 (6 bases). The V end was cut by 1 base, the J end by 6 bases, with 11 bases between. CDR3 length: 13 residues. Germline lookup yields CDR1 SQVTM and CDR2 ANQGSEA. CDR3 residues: CSVEGSGQDTQYF. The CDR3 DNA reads TGCAGCGTTGAAGGAAGCGGGCAGGATACGCAGTATTTT.

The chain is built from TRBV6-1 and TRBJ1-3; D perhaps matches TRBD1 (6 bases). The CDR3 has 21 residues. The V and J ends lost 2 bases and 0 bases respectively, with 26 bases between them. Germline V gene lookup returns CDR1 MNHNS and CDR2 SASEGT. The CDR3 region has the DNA TGTGCCAGCAGTGAAAAGGCTTCGGGGCAGGGGAAGGGGCACTCTGGAAACACCATATATTTT. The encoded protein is CASSEKASGQGKGHSGNTIYF.

CDR3: CASSERDRTNEKLFF. The CDR3 DNA is TGTGCCAGCAGTGAGCGGGACAGAACTAATGAAAAACTGTTTTTT. V is TRBV6-1 and J is TRBJ1-4, with 7 nucleotides matching TRBD1. V was pared by 3 bases and J by 1 base, with 2 bases of the junction left unmatched. CDR3 length: 15 amino acids. Germline V gene sequence: CDR1 MNHNS, CDR2 SASEGT.

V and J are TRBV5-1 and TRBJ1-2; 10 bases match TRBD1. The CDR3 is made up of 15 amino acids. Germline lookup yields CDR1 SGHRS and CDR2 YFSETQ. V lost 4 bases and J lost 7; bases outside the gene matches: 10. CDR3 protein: CASSLIGTGEAGYTF. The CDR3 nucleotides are TGCGCCAGCAGCCTGATTGGGACAGGGGAGGCTGGCTACACCTTC.

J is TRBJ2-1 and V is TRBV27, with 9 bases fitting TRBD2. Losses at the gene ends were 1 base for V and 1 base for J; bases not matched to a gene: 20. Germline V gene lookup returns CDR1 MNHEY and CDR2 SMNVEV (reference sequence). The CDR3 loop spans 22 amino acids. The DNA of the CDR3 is TGTGCCAGCAGTTTATTTGCCCGGGTAGCGGGAGTTTCTTCGGATTCCTACAATGAGCAGTTCTTC. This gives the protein CASSLFARVAGVSSDSYNEQFF.

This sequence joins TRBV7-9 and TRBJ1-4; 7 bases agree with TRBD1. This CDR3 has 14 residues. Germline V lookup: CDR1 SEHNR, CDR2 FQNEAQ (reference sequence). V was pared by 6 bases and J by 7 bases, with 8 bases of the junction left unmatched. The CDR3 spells CASRRQGRGEKLFF. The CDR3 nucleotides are TGTGCCAGCAGACGACAGGGAAGGGGTGAAAAACTGTTTTTT. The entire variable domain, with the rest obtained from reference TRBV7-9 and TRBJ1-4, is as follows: DTGVSQNPRHKITKRGQNVTFRCDPISEHNRLYWYRQTLGQGPEFLTYFQNEAQLEKSRLLSDRFSAERPKGSFSTLEIQRTEQGDSAMYLCASRRQGRGEKLFFGSGTQLSVL.

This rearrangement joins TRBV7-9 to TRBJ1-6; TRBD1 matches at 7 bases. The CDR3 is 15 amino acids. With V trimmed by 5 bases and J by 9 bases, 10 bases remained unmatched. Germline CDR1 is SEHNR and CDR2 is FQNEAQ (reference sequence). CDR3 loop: CASSAHRGKGSPLHF. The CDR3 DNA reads TGTGCCAGCAGCGCGCACAGGGGAAAAGGTTCACCCCTCCACTTT.

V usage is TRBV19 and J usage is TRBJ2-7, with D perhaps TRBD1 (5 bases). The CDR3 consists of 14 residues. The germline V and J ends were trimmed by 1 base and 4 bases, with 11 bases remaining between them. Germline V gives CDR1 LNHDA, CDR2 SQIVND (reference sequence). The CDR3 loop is CASSIADRSYEQYF. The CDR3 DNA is TGTGCCAGTAGTATAGCTGACAGAAGTTACGAGCAGTACTTC.

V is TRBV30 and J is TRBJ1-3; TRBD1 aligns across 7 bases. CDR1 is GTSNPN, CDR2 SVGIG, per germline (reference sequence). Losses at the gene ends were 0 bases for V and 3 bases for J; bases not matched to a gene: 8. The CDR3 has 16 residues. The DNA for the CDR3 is TGTGCCTGGAGTGTATGGGGCAGGGGGGATGGAAACACCATATATTTT. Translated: CAWSVWGRGDGNTIYF.

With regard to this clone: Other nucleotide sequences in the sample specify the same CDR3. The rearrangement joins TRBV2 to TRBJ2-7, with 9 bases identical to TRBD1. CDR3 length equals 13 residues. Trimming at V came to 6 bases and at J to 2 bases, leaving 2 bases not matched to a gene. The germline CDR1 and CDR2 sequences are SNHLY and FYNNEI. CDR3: CASSGQGTYEQYF. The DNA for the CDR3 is TGTGCCAGCAGCGGACAGGGGACCTACGAGCAGTACTTC. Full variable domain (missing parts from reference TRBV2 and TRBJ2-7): EPEVTQTPSHQVTQMGQEVILRCVPISNHLYFYWYRQILGQKVEFLVSFYNNEISEKSEIFDDQFSVERPDGSNFTLKIRSTKLEDSAMYFCASSGQGTYEQYFGPGTRLTVT.

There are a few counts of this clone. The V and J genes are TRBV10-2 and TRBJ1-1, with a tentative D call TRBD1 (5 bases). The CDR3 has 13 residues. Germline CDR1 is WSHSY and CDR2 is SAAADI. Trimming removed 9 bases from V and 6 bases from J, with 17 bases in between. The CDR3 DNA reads TGCGCCAGTGGTGGCAGGGCCCTTCCTGAAGCTTTCTTT. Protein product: CASGGRALPEAFF.

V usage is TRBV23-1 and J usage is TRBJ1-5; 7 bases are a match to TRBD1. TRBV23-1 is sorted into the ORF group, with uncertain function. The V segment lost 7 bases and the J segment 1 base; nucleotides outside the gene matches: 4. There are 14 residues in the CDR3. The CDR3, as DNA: TGCGCCAGCAATGGGACAGACAGCAATCAGCCCCAGCATTTT. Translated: CASNGTDSNQPQHF.

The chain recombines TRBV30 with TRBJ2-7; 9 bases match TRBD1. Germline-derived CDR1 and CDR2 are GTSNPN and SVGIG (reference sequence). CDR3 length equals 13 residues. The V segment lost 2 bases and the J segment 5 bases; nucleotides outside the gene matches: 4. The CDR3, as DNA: TGTGCCTGGAGTAGGGACAGGGTCCACGAGCAGTACTTC. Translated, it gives CAWSRDRVHEQYF.

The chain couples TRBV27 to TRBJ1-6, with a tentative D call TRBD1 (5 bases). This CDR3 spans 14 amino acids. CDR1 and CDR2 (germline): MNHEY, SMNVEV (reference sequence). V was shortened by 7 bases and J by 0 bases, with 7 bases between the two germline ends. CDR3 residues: CASIQVSYNSPLHF. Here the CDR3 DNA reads TGTGCCAGCATACAGGTCTCCTATAATTCACCCCTCCACTTT.

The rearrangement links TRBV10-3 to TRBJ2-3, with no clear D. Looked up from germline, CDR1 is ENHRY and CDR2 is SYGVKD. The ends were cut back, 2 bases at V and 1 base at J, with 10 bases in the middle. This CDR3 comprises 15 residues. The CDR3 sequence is CAISEHPGGTDTQYF. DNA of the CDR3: TGTGCCATCAGTGAGCATCCGGGTGGCACAGATACGCAGTATTTT.

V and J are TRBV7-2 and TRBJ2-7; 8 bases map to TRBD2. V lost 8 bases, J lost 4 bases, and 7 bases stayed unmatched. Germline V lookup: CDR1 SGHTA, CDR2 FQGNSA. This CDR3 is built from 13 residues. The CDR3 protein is CASGAAGGYEQYF. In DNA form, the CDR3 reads TGTGCCAGCGGAGCCGCGGGGGGATACGAGCAGTACTTC.

CDR3: CASSGQAFHSYNEQFF. In DNA, the CDR3 is TGTGCCAGCAGTGGACAGGCCTTCCATTCCTACAATGAGCAGTTCTTC. The chain carries TRBV2 and TRBJ2-1; possible D gene TRBD1, 6 bases. In germline, CDR1 is SNHLY, CDR2 FYNNEI. The length of the CDR3 is 16 residues. Trimming removed 4 bases at V and 1 base at J, with 14 bases between.

The CDR3 nucleotides read TGTGCCAGCAGCTTGGCCGCAGGGGACGGCTACACCTTC. Translated: CASSLAAGDGYTF. The rearrangement joins TRBV5-6 to TRBJ1-2, with D perhaps TRBD1 (6 bases). Trimming took off 0 bases at V and 8 bases at J, with 11 bases between the two ends. Germline V gene data show CDR1 as SGHDT and CDR2 as YYEEEE. The CDR3 runs to 13 residues. Supplemented by reference TRBV5-6 and TRBJ1-2, the full variable domain reads DAGVTQSPTHLIKTRGQQVTLRCSPKSGHDTVSWYQQALGQGPQFIFQYYEEEERQRGNFPDRFSGHQFPNYSSELNVNALLLGDSALYLCASSLAAGDGYTFGSGTRLTVV.

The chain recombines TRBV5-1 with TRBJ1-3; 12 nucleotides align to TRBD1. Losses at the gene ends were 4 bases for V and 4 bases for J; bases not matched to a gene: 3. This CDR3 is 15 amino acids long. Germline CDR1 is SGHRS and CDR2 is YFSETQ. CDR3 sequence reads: CASSPGTGGGNTIYF. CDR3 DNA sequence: TGCGCCAGCAGCCCCGGGACAGGGGGCGGAAACACCATATATTTT.

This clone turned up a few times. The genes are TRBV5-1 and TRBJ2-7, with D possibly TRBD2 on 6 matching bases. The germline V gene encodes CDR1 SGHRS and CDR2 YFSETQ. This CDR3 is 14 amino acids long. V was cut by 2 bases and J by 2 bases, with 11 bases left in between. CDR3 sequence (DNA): TGCGCCAGCAGCTTAACTAGCAGCGCCTACGAGCAGTACTTC. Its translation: CASSLTSSAYEQYF.

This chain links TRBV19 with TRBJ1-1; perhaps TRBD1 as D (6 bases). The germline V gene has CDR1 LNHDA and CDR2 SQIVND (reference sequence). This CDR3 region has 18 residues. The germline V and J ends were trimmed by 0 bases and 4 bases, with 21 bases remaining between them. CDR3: CASSIDLGKGGPGTEAFF. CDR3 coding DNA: TGTGCCAGTAGTATAGATCTAGGAAAAGGGGGTCCGGGCACTGAAGCTTTCTTT.

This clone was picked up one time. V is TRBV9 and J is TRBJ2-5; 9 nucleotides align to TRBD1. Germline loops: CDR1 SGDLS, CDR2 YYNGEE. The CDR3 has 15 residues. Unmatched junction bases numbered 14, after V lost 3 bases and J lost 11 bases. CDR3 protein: CASSGTGVLLGEQYF. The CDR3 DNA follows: TGTGCCAGCAGCGGGACAGGGGTTCTGTTGGGGGAGCAGTACTTC.

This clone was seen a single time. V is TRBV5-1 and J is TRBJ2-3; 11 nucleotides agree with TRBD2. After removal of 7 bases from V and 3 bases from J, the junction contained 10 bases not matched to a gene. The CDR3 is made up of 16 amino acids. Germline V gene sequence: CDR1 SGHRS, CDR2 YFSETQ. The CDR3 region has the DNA TGCGCCAGCCATAATAGACTAGCGGGAAGGACAGATACGCAGTATTTT. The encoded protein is CASHNRLAGRTDTQYF. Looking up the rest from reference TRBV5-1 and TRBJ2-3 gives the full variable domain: KAGVTQTPRYLIKTRGQQVTLSCSPISGHRSVSWYQQTPGQGLQFLFEYFSETQRNKGNFPGRFSGRQFSNSRSEMNVSTLELGDSALYLCASHNRLAGRTDTQYFGPGTRLTVL.

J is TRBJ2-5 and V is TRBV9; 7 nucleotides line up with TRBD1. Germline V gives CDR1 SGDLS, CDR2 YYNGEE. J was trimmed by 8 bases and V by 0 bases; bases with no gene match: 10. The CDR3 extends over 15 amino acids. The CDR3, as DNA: TGTGCCAGCAGCGTAGGTCCGACAGGGACGAATACCCAGTACTTC. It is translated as CASSVGPTGTNTQYF.